The clone carrying this TCR beta chain turned up a few times. Its antigen is unidentified. Individual cDNA molecules each received unique molecular identifiers attached to them. TCRdb used MiXCR to reprocess the 5' RACE reads, holding one entry per CDR3 protein. This table holds tens of thousands of distinct CDR3 sequences, around 5% found once. V gave up 2 bases and J gave up 5 bases; unmatched junction bases: 7. The CDR3 totals 15 residues. CDR1 MGHDK and CDR2 SYGVNS come from the germline V gene. This entry comes from a study of early T cells in non-severe SARS-CoV-2 infection. Study context: The study sequenced bulk RNA from unsorted whole blood, with chains unpaired.

The study's findings and limits: Anti-spike CD8 responses were favored by VDJdb matching, which missed private and CD4 specificities.

This chain links TRBV25-1 with TRBJ2-5; 8 bases map to TRBD1. Sample: whole blood. The TCR originated in an adult who was a healthcare worker with PCR-confirmed SARS-CoV-2 infection or an uninfected control (not recorded which). The CDR3: CASSEVGQGAETQYF. DNA of the CDR3: TGTGCCAGCAGTGAAGTCGGGCAGGGGGCTGAGACCCAGTACTTC.